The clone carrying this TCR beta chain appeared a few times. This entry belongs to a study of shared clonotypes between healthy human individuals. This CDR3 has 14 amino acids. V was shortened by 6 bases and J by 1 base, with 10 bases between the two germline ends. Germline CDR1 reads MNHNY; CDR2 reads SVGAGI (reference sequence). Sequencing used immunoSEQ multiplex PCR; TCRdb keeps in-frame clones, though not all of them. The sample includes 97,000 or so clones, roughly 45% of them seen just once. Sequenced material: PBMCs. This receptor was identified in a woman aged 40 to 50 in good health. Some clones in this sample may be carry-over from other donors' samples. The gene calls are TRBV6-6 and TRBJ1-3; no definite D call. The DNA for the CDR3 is TGTGCCAGCAGGAAGGAGCCTTCTGGAAACACCATATATTTT. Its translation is CASRKEPSGNTIYF.